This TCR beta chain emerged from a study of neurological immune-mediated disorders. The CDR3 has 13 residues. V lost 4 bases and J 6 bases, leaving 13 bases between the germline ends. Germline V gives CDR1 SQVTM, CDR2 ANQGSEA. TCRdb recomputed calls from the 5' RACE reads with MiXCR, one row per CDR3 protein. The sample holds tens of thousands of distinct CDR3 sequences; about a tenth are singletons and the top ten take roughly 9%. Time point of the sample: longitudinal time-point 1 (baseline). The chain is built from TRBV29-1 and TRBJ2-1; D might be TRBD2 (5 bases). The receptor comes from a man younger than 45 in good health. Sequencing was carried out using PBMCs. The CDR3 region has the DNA TGCAGCGTTGTTGCAGGAGGCGGCAATGAGCAGTTCTTC. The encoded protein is CSVVAGGGNEQFF.